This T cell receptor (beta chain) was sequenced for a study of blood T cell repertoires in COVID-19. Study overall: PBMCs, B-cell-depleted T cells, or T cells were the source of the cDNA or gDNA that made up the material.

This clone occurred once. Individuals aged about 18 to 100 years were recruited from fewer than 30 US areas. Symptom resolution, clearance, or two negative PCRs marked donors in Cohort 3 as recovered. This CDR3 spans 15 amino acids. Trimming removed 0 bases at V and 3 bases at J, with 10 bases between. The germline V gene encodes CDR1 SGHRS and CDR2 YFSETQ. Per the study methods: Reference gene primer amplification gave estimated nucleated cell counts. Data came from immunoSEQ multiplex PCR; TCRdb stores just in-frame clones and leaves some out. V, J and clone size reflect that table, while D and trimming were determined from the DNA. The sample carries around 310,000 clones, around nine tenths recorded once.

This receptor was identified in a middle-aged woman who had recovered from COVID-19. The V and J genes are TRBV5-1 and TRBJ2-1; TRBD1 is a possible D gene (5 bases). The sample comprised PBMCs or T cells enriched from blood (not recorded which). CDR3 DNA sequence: TGCGCCAGCAGCTTGGCAGGGTTAGGCTACAATGAGCAGTTCTTC. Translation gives CASSLAGLGYNEQFF. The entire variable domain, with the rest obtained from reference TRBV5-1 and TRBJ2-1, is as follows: KAGVTQTPRYLIKTRGQQVTLSCSPISGHRSVSWYQQTPGQGLQFLFEYFSETQRNKGNFPGRFSGRQFSNSRSEMNVSTLELGDSALYLCASSLAGLGYNEQFFGPGTRLTVL.